This is a list of T cell receptor beta chains from one sample in a study of blood T cells in healthy people across ages. Each CDR3 protein is one row after TCRdb ran MiXCR on the 5' RACE reads. Of some 640,000 distinct CDR3 sequences listed, around 48% were seen once; the top ten hold around a third. The sequenced sample was blood. These TCRs come from a woman aged 55-75 years in good health. Both conserved end residues are part of each CDR3. The D gene is left open where the match is weak. Clone size appears in some rows only: once, few, many, or a class for an expanded clone.

TRBV2	-	TRBJ1-3	-	16	CASSEIAYPSGNTIYF	TGTGCCAGCAGTGAAATAGCCTATCCCTCTGGAAACACCATATATTTT
TRBV18	-	TRBJ2-7	-	14	CASFSTGKPYEQYF	TGTGCCAGCTTCTCAACCGGGAAGCCCTACGAGCAGTACTTC
TRBV6-5	-	TRBJ2-7	-	15	CASSYDSSGLGEQYF	TGTGCCAGCAGTTACGACAGTTCGGGACTCGGCGAGCAGTACTTC
TRBV10-3	TRBD2	TRBJ2-5	-	13	CAIQIAGGETQYF	TGTGCCATTCAGATAGCGGGAGGCGAGACCCAGTACTTC
TRBV15	-	TRBJ2-5	-	14	CATSRFGLGTGQYF	TGTGCCACCAGCAGATTCGGACTCGGGACTGGGCAGTACTTC
TRBV29-1	TRBD1	TRBJ2-7	few	16	CSVEVDRGRDYYEQYF	TGCAGCGTTGAAGTAGACAGGGGTCGGGATTACTACGAGCAGTACTTC
TRBV24-1	TRBD2	TRBJ2-7	-	15	CATSGATRLAGEQYF	TGTGCCACCAGTGGCGCTACCCGACTAGCTGGCGAGCAGTACTTC
TRBV5-1	TRBD1	TRBJ1-2	-	14	CASSRDRGSYGYTF	TGCGCCAGCAGCAGAGACAGGGGGAGCTATGGCTACACCTTC
TRBV5-6	-	TRBJ2-4	-	15	CASSLESWGKNIQYF	TGTGCCAGCAGCTTGGAAAGCTGGGGGAAAAACATTCAGTACTTC
TRBV4-3	-	TRBJ1-2	once	17	CASSQDPQSIRLYGYTF	TGCGCCAGCAGCCAAGACCCCCAGAGTATCAGGCTCTATGGCTACACCTTC
TRBV29-1	-	TRBJ2-7	-	14	CSVTSDRQFYEQYF	TGCAGCGTTACCTCAGACAGGCAGTTCTACGAGCAGTACTTC
TRBV20-1	TRBD2	TRBJ2-1	-	14	CSANPGTSFNEQFF	TGCAGTGCTAATCCCGGGACTAGTTTCAATGAGCAGTTCTTC
TRBV7-2	TRBD1	TRBJ1-1	few	15	CASSFSGTGNTEAFF	TGTGCCAGCAGCTTTTCCGGGACAGGGAACACTGAAGCTTTCTTT
TRBV10-3	-	TRBJ2-4	few	15	CAISESTGSQNIQYF	TGTGCCATCAGTGAGTCGACAGGTTCGCAAAACATTCAGTACTTC
TRBV5-1	-	TRBJ1-1	many	14	CASSKTATNTEAFF	TGCGCCAGCAGCAAGACAGCAACCAACACTGAAGCTTTCTTT
TRBV11-2	TRBD2	TRBJ2-3	-	21	CASSLRSLGLAGGPSTDTQYF	TGTGCCAGCAGCTTAAGGTCATTGGGACTAGCGGGAGGGCCTAGCACAGATACGCAGTATTTT
TRBV18	TRBD1	TRBJ1-1	-	14	CASSLQGVTAEAFF	TGTGCCAGCTCACTACAGGGGGTAACGGCTGAAGCCTTCTTT
TRBV20-1	-	TRBJ2-6	-	14	CSARGDSGANVLTF	TGCAGTGCTAGGGGGGACTCTGGGGCCAACGTCCTGACTTTC
TRBV7-2	TRBD2	TRBJ2-1	-	12	CASSRGGSAQFF	TGTGCCAGCAGCCGGGGGGGTTCTGCGCAGTTCTTC
TRBV6-2/TRBV6-3	-	TRBJ1-2	-	12	CASRQGTNGYTF	TGTGCCAGCAGACAGGGAACAAATGGCTACACCTTC
TRBV27	-	TRBJ2-7	few	16	CASSFIPRSASYEQYF	TGTGCCAGCAGTTTCATCCCCCGATCGGCCAGCTACGAGCAGTACTTC
TRBV9	-	TRBJ2-7	-	14	CASSVEGRSYEQYF	TGTGCCAGCAGCGTAGAGGGGCGGTCCTACGAGCAGTACTTC
TRBV7-2	-	TRBJ2-1	few	13	CASSPPGDNEQFF	TGTGCCAGCAGTCCCCCAGGAGACAATGAGCAGTTCTTC
TRBV20-1	-	TRBJ2-3	-	12	CSARGTPDTQYF	TGCAGTGCTAGAGGGACCCCAGATACGCAGTATTTT
TRBV5-1	-	TRBJ1-4	few	16	CASSVQGQAAGEKLFF	TGCGCCAGCAGCGTCCAGGGTCAGGCGGCGGGAGAAAAACTGTTTTTT
TRBV7-2	TRBD1	TRBJ2-6	-	20	CASSPSGQGVVPSGANVLTF	TGTGCCAGCAGCCCCTCGGGACAGGGTGTAGTTCCGTCGGGGGCCAACGTCCTGACTTTC
TRBV29-1	TRBD1	TRBJ2-1	-	14	CSVGLGWQGVWQFF	TGCAGCGTGGGGCTAGGGTGGCAGGGGGTTTGGCAGTTCTTC
TRBV7-2	-	TRBJ2-1	-	13	CASSLSVFNEQFF	TGTGCCAGCAGCTTATCTGTGTTCAATGAGCAGTTCTTC
TRBV11-1	-	TRBJ2-1	few	15	CASSSPSEGYNEQFF	TGTGCCAGCAGCTCTCCTAGCGAAGGCTACAATGAGCAGTTCTTC
TRBV7-9	TRBD1	TRBJ2-7	-	15	CASSEGTGGYNEQYF	TGTGCCAGCAGCGAGGGGACAGGGGGGTACAACGAGCAGTACTTC
TRBV14	TRBD1	TRBJ2-2	-	16	CASSQVRGQSTGELFF	TGTGCCAGCAGCCAAGTTAGGGGGCAAAGCACCGGGGAGCTGTTTTTT
TRBV5-1	-	TRBJ2-7	few	13	CASSLADRNEQYF	TGCGCCAGCAGCTTGGCCGACAGGAACGAGCAGTACTTC
TRBV20-1	-	TRBJ2-7	-	14	CSARDGGFYYEQYF	TGCAGTGCTAGAGATGGGGGTTTCTACTACGAGCAGTACTTC